This T cell receptor beta chain was sequenced for a study of tumor-infiltrating lymphocytes in primary liver carcinoma. Study information: The patients comprised men and women between the ages of 30 and 69 years. Findings and limits, study-wide: When set against blood, tumors had a significantly higher top-250-clone fraction (p = 0.039). Only about 7.5-24% of top clones spanned all five tumor regions.

Germline trimming cut 4 bases from V and 5 bases from J; bases unmatched to any gene: 7. The CDR3 length is 14 residues. CDR1 is SGHRS, CDR2 YFSETQ, per germline. Unsorted bulk tissue of roughly 18-32 mg yielded co-extracted RNA and DNA. This clonotype was counted only a few times. Its antigen remains unidentified. Total RNA (around 500 ng) served as template for TCR beta cDNA synthesis primed by a constant-region primer. Three nested multiplex PCR rounds of slightly modified ARM-PCR generated TCR beta libraries. A C-beta reverse primer and TRBV1-TRBV30 forward primers served in each of the first two PCR rounds, at around 10 cycles apiece. TCRdb re-derived calls from the multiplex PCR reads in MiXCR, one entry per CDR3 protein. The sample has fewer than 90,000 distinct CDR3 sequences; 60% to 75% are singletons.

Source material: liver tumor tissue from sampling region 1. Documented subset: tumor region T1, superior pole. This TCR was recovered from a man aged 35-49 years with primary liver carcinoma and hepatitis B virus infection. The rearrangement links TRBV5-1 to TRBJ2-7, with 9 nucleotides matching TRBD2. The CDR3 sequence is CASSLQTSGNEQYF. The CDR3 DNA reads TGCGCCAGCAGCCTACAGACTAGCGGCAACGAGCAGTACTTC.